A selection of T cell receptor beta chains follows, all from one sample in a study of T cells after yellow fever vaccination. TCRdb fed the 5' RACE reads into MiXCR, producing one record per CDR3 protein. Of approximately 330,000 distinct CDR3 sequences listed, approximately 4% are singletons. This material consisted of PBMCs, taken 5 days after the yellow fever booster vaccination. Source of these receptors: a man between 18 and 35 years old who received the YFV17D yellow fever vaccine. CDR3s include the opening cysteine and the closing phenylalanine or tryptophan. A D gene is named only where the DNA matches it firmly. Clone size is given for some rows only: seen once, a few or many times, or a class if the clone is expanded.

.,TRBJ2-3,TRBV19,.,TGTGCCAGTAGTGCCCGGACACACACAGATACGCAGTATTTT,CASSARTHTDTQYF
.,TRBJ2-5,TRBV9,.,TGTGCCAGCAGCGTAAGCATACAGGGTTCAGGGGAGACCCAGTACTTC,CASSVSIQGSGETQYF
.,TRBJ1-1,TRBV20-1,many,TGCAGTGCTAGGGGCCTGAACACTGAAGCTTTCTTT,CSARGLNTEAFF
TRBD1,TRBJ1-2,TRBV29-1,.,TGCAGCATTTGGGGACAGGGGCGATCCCACTCGGGATATGGCTACACCTTC,CSIWGQGRSHSGYGYTF
TRBD2,TRBJ2-1,TRBV20-1,many,TGCAGTGCTAGACTAGCGGGGCCATACAATGAGCAGTTCTTC,CSARLAGPYNEQFF
TRBD2,TRBJ2-3,TRBV20-1,few,TGCAGTGCTAGTAGGGCTAGCGGGGGAGCGAAATCCGCAGATACGCAGTATTTT,CSASRASGGAKSADTQYF
.,TRBJ1-2,TRBV4-3,few,TGCGCCAGCAGCCTCACCCCCGGGACATACTATGGCTACACCTTC,CASSLTPGTYYGYTF
TRBD1,TRBJ2-5,TRBV4-2,few,TGTGCCAGCAGCCAAGGAGGGACAGGGGCCCTTAGGACCCAGTACTTC,CASSQGGTGALRTQYF
TRBD1,TRBJ2-3,TRBV20-1,.,TGCAGTGCTCGACAACTCGGACAGGGCGGCACAGATACGCAGTATTTT,CSARQLGQGGTDTQYF
.,TRBJ2-5,TRBV5-1,few,TGCGCCAGCAGCTTGGAAACAGTCCAAGAGACCCAGTACTTC,CASSLETVQETQYF
.,TRBJ2-2,TRBV24-1,few,TGTGCCACCAGTGATTTGGAGGGAACCGGGGAGCTGTTTTTT,CATSDLEGTGELFF
.,TRBJ1-2,TRBV5-4,few,TGTGCCAGCAGCCCGAAGGATCCGAAATACTATGGCTACACCTTC,CASSPKDPKYYGYTF
.,TRBJ1-5,TRBV20-1,few,TGCAGTGCTAGACCCGAAGGGCAGGGCGCGAGGCAGCCCCAGCATTTT,CSARPEGQGARQPQHF
.,TRBJ1-2,TRBV4-2,.,TGTGCCAGCAGCCAAGATTGGAGAGGGCAGTCATCCGGCTATGGCTACACCTTC,CASSQDWRGQSSGYGYTF
.,TRBJ2-7,TRBV14,few,TGTGCCAGCAGAAAGGGAACAAACTACGAGCAGTACTTC,CASRKGTNYEQYF
TRBD2,TRBJ2-3,TRBV19,few,TGTGCCAGTAGTATGGGCCGTAGCGGGGGGGGAGATACGCAGTATTTT,CASSMGRSGGGDTQYF
.,TRBJ2-4,TRBV7-2,many,TGTGCCAGCAGCTTATTCAGGGGCTGGGACATTCAGTACTTC,CASSLFRGWDIQYF
TRBD1,TRBJ1-6,TRBV11-1,few,TGTGCCAGCAGCTTTAGGGGGCAGGATTCACCCCTCCACTTT,CASSFRGQDSPLHF
.,TRBJ1-3,TRBV12-3/TRBV12-4,.,TGTGCCAGCACTCTTTGGGCCGGAAACACCATATATTTT,CASTLWAGNTIYF
.,TRBJ2-3,TRBV5-1,many,TGCGCCAGCAGCTGGCAGCTCACAGATACGCAGTATTTT,CASSWQLTDTQYF
.,TRBJ2-3,TRBV5-1,many,TGCGCCAGCAGCCAGCTACGGGGCGGGGGCACAGATACGCAGTATTTT,CASSQLRGGGTDTQYF
.,TRBJ2-1,TRBV29-1,.,TGCAGCGCACAGGAAAATGAGCAGTTCTTC,CSAQENEQFF
.,TRBJ2-7,TRBV30,.,TGTGCCTGGAGTGTAAAGTTGGTGAGGGGGAGCTCCTACGAGCAGTACTTC,CAWSVKLVRGSSYEQYF
.,TRBJ1-5,TRBV28,many,TGTGCCAGCAGTCCCCGCTATAGCAATCAGCCCCAGCATTTT,CASSPRYSNQPQHF
TRBD1,TRBJ2-7,TRBV6-5,many,TGTGCCAGCAGCTACCATACAGGGGGACCCTACGAGCAGTACTTC,CASSYHTGGPYEQYF
.,TRBJ2-5,TRBV7-2,many,TGTGCCAGCAGCGCCCAAGGGACCAATAGCGGACAGACCCAGTACTTC,CASSAQGTNSGQTQYF
.,TRBJ2-3,TRBV12-3/TRBV12-4,many,TGTGCCAGCAGTTTATCGCGCTCAGATACGCAGTATTTT,CASSLSRSDTQYF
TRBD2,TRBJ2-5,TRBV5-4,.,TGTGCCAGCAGCCCCTGGGGGGGGAAAGAGACCCAGTACTTC,CASSPWGGKETQYF
TRBD1,TRBJ1-6,TRBV12-3/TRBV12-4,few,TGTGCCAGCAGCAAAGGAGGGAGGGGGCCCTATAATTCACCCCTCCACTTT,CASSKGGRGPYNSPLHF
.,TRBJ1-1,TRBV18,many,TGTGCCAGCTCCTCAGGGAAGAACACTGAAGCTTTCTTT,CASSSGKNTEAFF
TRBD1,TRBJ1-1,TRBV27,.,TGTGCCAGCAGTCACCAACAGGGGGCGGCTGAAGCTTTCTTT,CASSHQQGAAEAFF
.,TRBJ1-2,TRBV9,.,TGTGCCAGCAGCGTAGTAGAAGGACCCAACTATGGCTACACCTTC,CASSVVEGPNYGYTF
.,TRBJ1-2,TRBV6-5,.,TGTGCCAGCAGGGCGCAGATACGCTATGGCTACACCTTC,CASRAQIRYGYTF
.,TRBJ1-2,TRBV20-1,many,TGCAGTGCTAGAGATCGGGGTGGAGGGGCGTCTCTCTATGGCTACACCTTC,CSARDRGGGASLYGYTF
.,TRBJ2-5,TRBV7-2,.,TGTGCCAGCAGCCGTAGCTCACAGGGATCAGAGACCCAGTACTTC,CASSRSSQGSETQYF
TRBD2,TRBJ2-1,TRBV15,.,TGTGCCACCAGCAGAGGGAGCGGGGGGGCATACGAGCAGTTCTTC,CATSRGSGGAYEQFF
.,TRBJ1-3,TRBV6-2/TRBV6-3,.,TGTGCCAGCAGTTACCTGGATCCGGACCTCTCTGGAAACACCATATATTTT,CASSYLDPDLSGNTIYF
TRBD1,TRBJ1-6,TRBV27,few,TGTGCCAGCAGTTTTTGGACAGGACCCAATTCACCCCTCCACTTT,CASSFWTGPNSPLHF